This T cell receptor (beta chain) comes out of a study of T cell repertoires in cytomegalovirus infection. Study information: TCR beta signatures that were public indicated CMV infection and matching HLA type. Regarding the study as a whole: Carriers of CMV and the relevant HLA type were discriminated by public TCR beta frequency. The response measured ex vivo was dominated by TCR beta clonotypes (HLA-C-restricted and CMV-specific).

This clonotype has more than one count but fewer than ten. Antigen specificity is unknown. One entry per CDR3 protein results from TCRdb running MiXCR on the reads. The repertoire has 70,000 or so distinct CDR3 sequences, around 30% of them found once; the top ten carry 50% to 65%. CDR1 MNHEY and CDR2 SMNVEV come from the germline V gene (reference sequence). Trimming shortened V by 5 bases and J by 6 bases, and 8 bases separated the two germline ends. This CDR3 has 11 residues. The V and J genes are TRBV27 and TRBJ2-7; D not certain. The sample was CD8+ T cells from cultured PBMCs, taken from culture after CMV antigen stimulation. The source of this sequence is a human donor in good health (CMV status not recorded). Some clones in this sample may be carry-over from other donors' samples. The CDR3 DNA reads TGTGCCAGCAGTCAGAAGGGCGAGCAGTACTTC. It specifies CASSQKGEQYF.